Listed below are T cell receptor beta chains from one sample, sequenced in a study of cytomegalovirus exposure and HLA in healthy donors. Here immunoSEQ multiplex PCR was the method, and the copy in TCRdb shows in-frame clones only, minus some. Recorded for this sample: tens of thousands of clones. Sample: PBMCs. The receptors were sampled from a man younger than 45 in good health and CMV-seronegative. The CDR3 runs from the conserved cysteine through the conserved F or W. D genes are given only for firm matches.

CDR3	DNA	D	V	J
CSVEIGGVYGYTF	TGCAGCGTTGAAATAGGCGGGGTCTATGGCTACACCTTC	NA	TRBV29-1	TRBJ1-2
CASSPDTGGRNSHLHF	TGCGCCAGCAGCCCGGATACAGGGGGAAGGAATTCACACCTCCACTTT	TRBD1	TRBV4-1	TRBJ1-6
CASSARTSGSLYNEQFF	TGTGCCAGCAGTGCGCGGACTAGCGGGAGTCTCTACAATGAGCAGTTCTTC	TRBD2	TRBV27	TRBJ2-1
CASMGASGSSAYNEQFF	TGTGCCAGTATGGGCGCTAGCGGGAGTTCGGCCTACAATGAGCAGTTCTTC	TRBD2	TRBV19	TRBJ2-1
CAIQLGQGYEKLFF	TGTGCCATCCAGTTGGGACAGGGGTATGAAAAACTGTTTTTT	TRBD1	TRBV6-1	TRBJ1-4
CASSYHESYEQYF	TGTGCCAGCAGTTACCACGAGTCCTACGAGCAGTACTTC	NA	TRBV6-5	TRBJ2-7
CSVLGQGNEQFF	TGCAGCGTGCTGGGACAGGGGAATGAGCAGTTCTTC	TRBD1	TRBV29-1	TRBJ2-1
CASRANRGSYTF	TGTGCCAGCAGAGCTAATCGGGGTAGCTACACCTTC	NA	TRBV7-2	TRBJ1-2
CASSLSGTEQYF	TGTGCCAGCAGCTTATCAGGAACCGAGCAGTACTTC	NA	TRBV7-2	TRBJ2-7
CASSLRGSYEQYF	TGCGCCAGCAGCTTGCGGGGCTCCTACGAGCAGTACTTC	NA	TRBV4-3	TRBJ2-7
CSGSGYRTEAFF	TGCAGCGGATCGGGTTACCGCACTGAAGCTTTCTTT	NA	TRBV29-1	TRBJ1-1
CASSQGLGTTMNTEAFF	TGTGCCAGCAGCCAAGGGTTAGGGACAACGATGAACACTGAAGCTTTCTTT	NA	TRBV14	TRBJ1-1
CASSVQGSYGYTF	TGTGCCAGCAGTGTACAGGGCTCCTATGGCTACACCTTC	NA	TRBV7-9	TRBJ1-2
CASSPNTGTGGLDEQFF	TGTGCCAGCAGCCCCAATACCGGGACAGGGGGATTGGATGAGCAGTTCTTC	TRBD1	TRBV7-8	TRBJ2-1
CASSPQDRGVGGQFF	TGTGCCAGCAGCCCCCAGGACAGGGGGGTGGGGGGGCAGTTCTTC	TRBD1	TRBV13	TRBJ2-1
CASSLDLASGGTYNEQFF	TGTGCCAGCAGCTTAGATCTAGCTAGCGGGGGGACCTACAATGAGCAGTTCTTC	TRBD2	TRBV11-2	TRBJ2-1
CASSKTNTGELFF	TGTGCCAGCTCAAAAACTAACACCGGGGAGCTGTTTTTT	NA	TRBV18	TRBJ2-2
CASTPGTGPYEQYF	TGTGCCAGCACCCCCGGGACAGGGCCCTACGAGCAGTACTTC	TRBD1	TRBV28	TRBJ2-7
CASSSQRAIGYTF	TGTGCCAGCAGCTCCCAGCGGGCCATAGGCTACACCTTC	NA	TRBV11-2	TRBJ1-2
CAWSRDRKNTGELFF	TGTGCCTGGAGTCGAGACAGGAAGAACACCGGGGAGCTGTTTTTT	NA	TRBV30	TRBJ2-2
CASSQDRHAYGYTF	TGTGCCAGCAGCCAGGACAGGCACGCCTATGGCTACACCTTC	TRBD1	TRBV4-2	TRBJ1-2
CSVQVSSGPGELFF	TGCAGCGTTCAGGTGTCTAGCGGGCCCGGGGAGCTGTTTTTT	TRBD2	TRBV29-1	TRBJ2-2
CASSLLSSGQPYEQYF	TGTGCCAGCAGCTTATTGTCTAGCGGGCAACCCTACGAGCAGTACTTC	TRBD2	TRBV7-8	TRBJ2-7
CASSRPGLAGPPRVF	TGTGCCAGCAGCCGTCCCGGACTAGCGGGTCCCCCGAGGGTCTTC	TRBD2	TRBV7-3	TRBJ2-1
CASSYSNRGNQPQHF	TGTGCCAGCAGTTACTCGAACAGGGGCAATCAGCCCCAGCATTTT	NA	TRBV6-5	TRBJ1-5
CASSPAGMNTEAFF	TGTGCCAGCTCACCGGCAGGCATGAACACTGAAGCTTTCTTT	NA	TRBV18	TRBJ1-1
CASSLQGYEQYF	TGTGCCAGCAGCCTGCAGGGGTACGAGCAGTACTTC	NA	TRBV7-2	TRBJ2-7
CASSLASETQYF	TGCGCCAGCAGCTTGGCCTCAGAGACCCAGTACTTC	NA	TRBV5-1	TRBJ2-5
CAISGGAGEQFF	TGTGCCATCAGCGGGGGGGCGGGTGAGCAGTTCTTC	TRBD2	TRBV10-3	TRBJ2-1
CASSGRLAGVGRKNIQYF	TGTGCCAGCAGTGGAAGACTAGCGGGAGTGGGGAGAAAAAACATTCAGTACTTC	TRBD2	TRBV27	TRBJ2-4
CASSSPQLTQSGKRETQYF	TGTGCCAGCAGTTCCCCTCAGTTGACCCAAAGCGGAAAAAGAGAGACCCAGTACTTC	NA	TRBV28	TRBJ2-5
CASSPPGGGSEGYTF	TGTGCCAGCAGCCCCCCGGGGGGGGGCAGCGAGGGCTACACCTTC	NA	TRBV9	TRBJ1-2
CASSPRPQDRDEQYF	TGTGCCAGCTCACCACGCCCCCAAGACAGGGACGAGCAGTACTTC	TRBD1	TRBV18	TRBJ2-7
CASSTGSGNGEQYF	TGTGCCAGCAGTACCGGGTCGGGGAATGGCGAGCAGTACTTC	NA	TRBV6-4	TRBJ2-7
CASSGQGNQPQHF	TGCGCCAGCAGTGGACAGGGAAATCAGCCCCAGCATTTT	TRBD1	TRBV10-2	TRBJ1-5
CASTPGGDREKLFF	TGTGCCAGTACCCCCGGGGGGGATCGGGAAAAACTGTTTTTT	NA	TRBV19	TRBJ1-4
CASEMTGSAFF	TGTGCCAGCGAGATGACAGGTTCAGCTTTCTTT	NA	TRBV6-1	TRBJ1-1
CASMTGLDYTDTQYF	TGTGCCAGCATGACAGGGTTAGATTACACAGATACGCAGTATTTT	TRBD1	TRBV6-1	TRBJ2-3
CASRSINRDEQYF	TGTGCCAGCAGAAGCATTAACCGCGACGAGCAGTACTTC	NA	TRBV27	TRBJ2-7
CSLRSAYEQYF	TGCAGTTTAAGGAGCGCCTACGAGCAGTACTTC	NA	TRBV20-1	TRBJ2-7
CASSPGTGESNEQFF	TGTGCCAGCAGCCCAGGGACAGGGGAAAGCAATGAGCAGTTCTTC	TRBD1	TRBV7-3	TRBJ2-1
CASKGKETQYF	TGTGCCAGTAAGGGGAAAGAGACCCAGTACTTC	NA	TRBV19	TRBJ2-5
CAIKEGSNQPQHF	TGTGCCATCAAGGAGGGAAGCAATCAGCCCCAGCATTTT	NA	TRBV10-3	TRBJ1-5
CASSLVAYYEQYF	TGTGCCAGCAGCTTAGTAGCGTACTACGAGCAGTACTTC	NA	TRBV7-2	TRBJ2-7
CASSPGTGGPRRYEQYF	TGTGCCAGCAGCCCCGGGACAGGGGGCCCAAGAAGATACGAGCAGTACTTC	TRBD1	TRBV7-6	TRBJ2-7
CSVGQISGNTIYF	TGCAGCGTGGGACAGATCTCTGGAAACACCATATATTTT	TRBD1	TRBV29-1	TRBJ1-3
CATSRDREAEAFF	TGTGCCACCAGCAGGGACAGGGAAGCTGAAGCTTTCTTT	TRBD1	TRBV15	TRBJ1-1
CASSLVGGRAGREQYF	TGTGCCAGCAGCTTGGTAGGCGGGAGGGCCGGTCGCGAGCAGTACTTC	TRBD2	TRBV5-4	TRBJ2-7
CASKREVDQPQHF	TGTGCCAGCAAGAGGGAAGTGGATCAGCCCCAGCATTTT	NA	TRBV2	TRBJ1-5
CAVQGGNQPQHF	TGTGCCGTTCAGGGGGGCAATCAGCCCCAGCATTTT	TRBD1	TRBV7-9	TRBJ1-5
CASSLDPSGTGPYEQYF	TGCGCCAGCAGCTTGGACCCCTCCGGGACAGGGCCCTACGAGCAGTACTTC	TRBD1	TRBV5-1	TRBJ2-7
CASSSQRGFTEAFF	TGTGCCAGCAGCTCCCAAAGGGGGTTTACTGAAGCTTTCTTT	NA	TRBV11-2	TRBJ1-1
CASSDRDTEAFF	TGTGCCAGCAGTGACAGGGACACTGAAGCTTTCTTT	TRBD1	TRBV5-6	TRBJ1-1
CASGLTGGPTTPYEQYF	TGTGCCAGCGGCCTGACAGGGGGCCCGACCACCCCCTACGAGCAGTACTTC	TRBD1	TRBV2	TRBJ2-7
CATSRYLTGGMNTEAFF	TGTGCCACCAGCAGATACCTGACAGGGGGCATGAACACTGAAGCTTTCTTT	TRBD1	TRBV15	TRBJ1-1
CASSPGLEYEQYF	TGTGCCAGCAGTCCGGGACTAGAATACGAGCAGTACTTC	TRBD2	TRBV6-1	TRBJ2-7
CASSGVADNEQFF	TGTGCCAGCAGTGGTGTAGCCGACAATGAGCAGTTCTTC	NA	TRBV6-1	TRBJ2-1
CAWSVYIAGVGEQYF	TGTGCCTGGAGTGTATACATAGCGGGAGTAGGTGAGCAGTACTTC	TRBD2	TRBV30	TRBJ2-7
CASSLGLAGAGETQYF	TGCGCCAGCAGCTTGGGACTAGCGGGAGCTGGGGAGACCCAGTACTTC	TRBD2	TRBV5-1	TRBJ2-5
CAIQTGVNTEAFF	TGTGCCATTCAGACAGGGGTGAACACTGAAGCTTTCTTT	TRBD1	TRBV6-5	TRBJ1-1